Below are 22 T cell receptor beta chains sequenced from a single sample in a study of shared clonotypes between healthy human individuals. The method was immunoSEQ multiplex PCR; TCRdb's version includes in-frame clones alone and lacks a portion of them. The data show roughly 500,000 clones, 79% seen once. The sequencing sample was made of PBMCs. All receptors derive from a woman aged 40-49 years in good health. Some clones in this sample may be carry-over from other donors' samples.

The chain uses TRBV19 and TRBJ2-2; 9 bases align to TRBD1. Germline V gene sequence: CDR1 LNHDA, CDR2 SQIVND (reference sequence). Trimming at V came to 7 bases and at J to 7 bases, leaving 7 bases not matched to a gene. The CDR3 runs to 14 residues. This chain's CDR3 is CASTGTGTIGELFF. CDR3 in DNA: TGTGCCAGTACGGGGACAGGGACCATCGGGGAGCTGTTTTTT.

The chain couples TRBV29-1 to TRBJ2-7; TRBD2 matches at 9 bases. This CDR3 comprises 16 residues. J lost 2 bases, V lost 3 bases, and 11 bases had no gene match. From germline, CDR1 is SQVTM and CDR2 ANQGSEA. For the CDR3, the DNA is TGCAGCGTTGATACGGGACTAGCTATGAGTCCCTACGAGCAGTACTTC. It yields the protein CSVDTGLAMSPYEQYF.

The V call is TRBV6-5, the J call TRBJ1-3; D remains ambiguous. The V end lost 10 bases, the J end lost 3 bases, and 16 bases lay between the germline ends. Per germline, CDR1 MNHEY and CDR2 SVGAGI. The CDR3 runs 14 residues. CDR3 protein: CATSLGIFGNTIYF. The CDR3 region has the DNA TGTGCCACCTCTCTTGGCATTTTTGGAAACACCATATATTTT.

The count of this clone is one. The J gene is TRBJ1-5, the V gene TRBV30; possible D gene TRBD1, 6 bases. Looked up from germline, CDR1 is GTSNPN and CDR2 is SVGIG (reference sequence). V lost 1 base to trimming and J lost 7 bases, with 11 bases between them. The CDR3 spans 13 residues. In nucleotides, the CDR3 is TGTGCCTGGAGTGGGGGGCAGGGCCAGCCCCAGCATTTT. Encoded protein: CAWSGGQGQPQHF. Full variable domain (remainder filled in from reference TRBV30 and TRBJ1-5): SQTIHQWPATLVQPVGSPLSLECTVEGTSNPNLYWYRQAAGRGLQLLFYSVGIGQISSEVPQNLSASRPQDRQFILSSKKLLLSDSGFYLCAWSGGQGQPQHFGDGTRLSIL.

The rearrangement links TRBV28 to TRBJ1-3, with 11 bases that match TRBD1. CDR1 MDHEN and CDR2 SYDVKM come from the germline V gene. The CDR3 sequence is 14 residues long. Trimming took 8 bases from V and 4 from J; bases not matched to a gene: 4. CDR3 DNA: TGTGCCAGCGGACAGGGGGCGAGGGGAAACACCATATATTTT. This gives the protein CASGQGARGNTIYF.

The V gene is TRBV7-2, the J gene TRBJ2-3, with TRBD1 identical over 8 bases. CDR3 length equals 15 residues. The J segment lost 5 bases and the V segment lost 5 bases, leaving 9 bases of the junction unmatched. Germline CDR1 is SGHTA and CDR2 is FQGNSA. CDR3 sequence: CASSPSGQALDTQYF. In nucleotides, the CDR3 is TGTGCCAGCAGCCCGTCGGGACAGGCTTTAGATACGCAGTATTTT.

This sequence joins TRBV18 and TRBJ2-2, with D tentatively TRBD1 (6 bases). Trimming shortened V by 2 bases and J by 2 bases, and 9 bases separated the two germline ends. CDR1 is KGHSH and CDR2 is LQKENI in the germline V gene. The CDR3 has 15 residues. CDR3 amino acids: CASSPTQGNTGELFF. CDR3 DNA sequence: TGTGCCAGCTCACCAACACAGGGTAACACCGGGGAGCTGTTTTTT.

This clone was seen only once. V and J are TRBV27 and TRBJ1-4; TRBD1 agrees at 7 bases. V shed 2 bases, J shed 0 bases, and the junction held 9 bases outside the gene matches. Germline lookup yields CDR1 MNHEY and CDR2 SMNVEV (reference sequence). This CDR3 spans 18 amino acids. This CDR3 reads CASSLNWDRWATNEKLFF. CDR3 nucleotides: TGTGCCAGCAGTTTAAACTGGGACAGATGGGCAACTAATGAAAAACTGTTTTTT.

V and J are TRBV29-1 and TRBJ2-7; TRBD2 matches 9 bases. Losses at the gene ends were 0 bases for V and 4 bases for J; bases not matched to a gene: 7. Germline CDR1 and CDR2: SQVTM and ANQGSEA. This CDR3 region has 15 residues. CDR3 sequence: CSVEEGASGIYEQYF. CDR3 bases: TGCAGCGTTGAAGAGGGGGCTAGCGGGATATACGAGCAGTACTTC.

This clone was seen many times. V and J are TRBV7-8 and TRBJ1-2, with TRBD1 identical over 7 bases. The CDR3 covers 13 residues. V shed 5 bases, J shed 4 bases, and the junction held 4 bases outside the gene matches. Germline V lookup: CDR1 SGHVS, CDR2 FQNEAQ. The CDR3 sequence is CASSLQGIYGYTF. The CDR3 region has the DNA TGTGCCAGCAGCCTACAGGGGATCTATGGCTACACCTTC.

This sequence joins TRBV18 and TRBJ2-1; 11 bases align to TRBD2. Germline assignment: CDR1 KGHSH and CDR2 LQKENI. The V and J ends lost 5 bases and 10 bases, in that order; junction bases with no gene match: 7. The CDR3 has 14 amino acids. CDR3 sequence reads: CASSLPGLADEQFF. CDR3 DNA sequence: TGTGCCAGCTCATTACCGGGACTAGCGGACGAGCAGTTCTTC. Full variable domain (rest looked up from reference TRBV18 and TRBJ2-1): NAGVMQNPRHLVRRRGQEARLRCSPMKGHSHVYWYRQLPEEGLKFMVYLQKENIIDESGMPKERFSAEFPKEGPSILRIQQVVRGDSAAYFCASSLPGLADEQFFGPGTRLTVL.

Worth noting for this clone: One junction end does not reproduce the germline sequence, and a read error may be involved. The chain recombines TRBV7-7 with TRBJ1-4, with D perhaps TRBD1 (5 bases). This CDR3 is 15 amino acids long. Germline-derived CDR1 and CDR2 are SSHAT and FNYEAQ (reference sequence). This CDR3 is CASSQTAAQGEKLFF. In nucleotides, the CDR3 is TGTGCTAGCAGCCAGACAGCCGCACAAGGTGAAAAACTGTTTTTT.

The chain is built from TRBV7-2 and TRBJ2-7; D possibly uses TRBD1 or TRBD2 (6 bases each). Germline V CDR1 and CDR2: SGHTA, FQGNSA. The V gene lost 5 bases and the J gene lost 4 bases, with 18 bases spanning the gap. This CDR3 contains 15 residues. The CDR3 reads CASSARGGDLYEQYF. CDR3 bases: TGTGCCAGCAGCGCCAGGGGAGGCGATCTATACGAGCAGTACTTC.

This chain joins TRBV19 and TRBJ2-3; tentative D call: TRBD2 (6 bases). CDR3 length equals 16 residues. Germline CDR1 is LNHDA and CDR2 is SQIVND (reference sequence). V was pared by 2 bases and J by 7 bases, with 19 bases between. CDR3 bases: TGTGCCAGTAGTATACCCGGAGGAGGGTCCGGGAATACGCAGTATTTT. Its protein product is CASSIPGGGSGNTQYF.

CDR3 coding DNA: TGTGCCAGCAGCAACCTGGGACAGTCCACAGATACGCAGTATTTT. Encoded protein: CASSNLGQSTDTQYF. The genes are TRBV9 and TRBJ2-3; 7 bases are shared with TRBD1. Germline lookup yields CDR1 SGDLS and CDR2 YYNGEE. This CDR3 comprises 15 residues. V gave up 4 bases and J gave up 2 bases; unmatched junction bases: 7.

Regarding this clone: The same CDR3 also results from other DNA sequences found in this sample. J is TRBJ1-1 and V is TRBV19, with unresolved D. This CDR3 region has 13 residues. Germline CDR1 LNHDA, CDR2 SQIVND (reference sequence). V dropped 7 bases and J dropped 1 base, with 10 bases sitting between them. The CDR3 DNA sequence: TGTGCCAGTACGCTGAGAAGGAACACTGAAGCTTTCTTT. Translated, it gives CASTLRRNTEAFF.

V usage is TRBV15 and J usage is TRBJ2-5; 7 nucleotides agree with TRBD1. With 3 bases clipped from V and 0 bases from J, the junction kept 4 bases outside the gene matches. Per germline, CDR1 LNHNV and CDR2 YYDKDF (reference sequence). The CDR3 has 15 residues. The DNA of the CDR3 is TGTGCCACCAGCAGCCCGGACAGGTACCAAGAGACCCAGTACTTC. Its translation: CATSSPDRYQETQYF.

This chain links TRBV7-9 with TRBJ2-7, with D perhaps matching TRBD1 or TRBD2 (6 bases each). V was pared by 7 bases and J by 7 bases, with 20 bases between. The CDR3 runs to 14 residues. Germline V gene lookup returns CDR1 SEHNR and CDR2 FQNEAQ (reference sequence). CDR3 amino acids: CASTPWGDKGEQYF. CDR3 sequence (DNA): TGTGCCAGCACCCCCTGGGGGGACAAAGGGGAGCAGTACTTC.

The J gene is TRBJ2-7, the V gene TRBV11-2, with 7 bases aligning to TRBD1. Looked up from germline, CDR1 is SGHAT and CDR2 is FQNNGV. J lost 3 bases, V lost 5 bases, and 7 bases had no gene match. The CDR3 loop spans 14 amino acids. The CDR3 protein is CASSLYRDSYEQYF. The CDR3 DNA is TGTGCCAGCAGCCTCTACCGGGACAGCTACGAGCAGTACTTC. The variable domain in full, with the rest retrieved from reference TRBV11-2 and TRBJ2-7, is EAGVAQSPRYKIIEKRQSVAFWCNPISGHATLYWYQQILGQGPKLLIQFQNNGVVDDSQLPKDRFSAERLKGVDSTLKIQPAKLEDSAVYLCASSLYRDSYEQYFGPGTRLTVT.

The rearrangement joins TRBV11-2 to TRBJ2-2; weak D call: TRBD2 (7 bases). CDR1 SGHAT and CDR2 FQNNGV come from the germline V gene. The CDR3 contains 17 residues. V was shortened by 5 bases and J by 6 bases, with 22 bases between the two germline ends. The CDR3 nucleotides read TGTGCCAGCAGCCCGAGGGGGGGTGGCGGGAAGGCCGGGGAGCTGTTTTTT. This sequence encodes CASSPRGGGGKAGELFF. The complete variable domain, with remaining parts taken from reference TRBV11-2 and TRBJ2-2, reads EAGVAQSPRYKIIEKRQSVAFWCNPISGHATLYWYQQILGQGPKLLIQFQNNGVVDDSQLPKDRFSAERLKGVDSTLKIQPAKLEDSAVYLCASSPRGGGGKAGELFFGEGSRLTVL.

The chain has TRBV28 and TRBJ2-7; TRBD2 aligns across 8 bases. Trimming cost V 1 base and J 7 bases; bases outside gene matches: 9. The CDR3 has 15 amino acids. In germline, CDR1 is MDHEN, CDR2 SYDVKM. DNA for the CDR3: TGTGCCAGCAGTTTATATGCAGCGGGAGTAAATGAGCAGTACTTC. This gives the protein CASSLYAAGVNEQYF.

CDR3 residues: CASEIQNIQYF. The CDR3 nucleotides read TGTGCCAGCGAGATTCAAAACATTCAGTACTTC. The V gene is TRBV2, the J gene TRBJ2-4; D unresolved. V was trimmed by 8 bases and J by 5 bases, leaving 7 bases between them. Germline CDR1 is SNHLY and CDR2 is FYNNEI. The CDR3 contains 11 residues.